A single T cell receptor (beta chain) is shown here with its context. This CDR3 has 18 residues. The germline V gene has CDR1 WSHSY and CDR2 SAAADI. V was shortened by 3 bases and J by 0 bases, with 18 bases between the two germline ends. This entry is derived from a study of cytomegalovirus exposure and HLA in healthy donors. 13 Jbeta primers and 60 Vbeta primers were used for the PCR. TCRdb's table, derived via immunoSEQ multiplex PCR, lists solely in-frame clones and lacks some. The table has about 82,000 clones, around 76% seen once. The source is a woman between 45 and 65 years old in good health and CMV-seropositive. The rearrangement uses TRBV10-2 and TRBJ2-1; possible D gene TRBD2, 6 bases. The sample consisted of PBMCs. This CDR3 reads CASSDKVRLASSYNEQFF. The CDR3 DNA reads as TGCGCCAGCAGTGATAAGGTGAGGCTAGCGTCCTCCTACAATGAGCAGTTCTTC.